This TCR beta chain comes out of a study of T cell responses to AZD1222 COVID-19 vaccine. The table came from immunoSEQ multiplex PCR; TCRdb's copy has only in-frame clones and leaves some out. Of 100,000 to 150,000 clones in the sample, approximately 85% are singletons; the top ten hold approximately 6.2%. The CDR3 runs 15 residues. Germline loops: CDR1 MNHEY, CDR2 SVGAGI. Trimming removed 8 bases from V and 5 bases from J; junction bases left unmatched: 9. The sample here was peripheral blood, taken on day 0 of AZD1222 vaccination. This chain connects TRBV6-5 to TRBJ2-5; 12 nucleotides match TRBD2. This receptor was obtained from an adult in good health. CDR3 nucleotides: TGTGCCAGCGGGTCTAGCGGGGGGGCCCGGGAGACCCAGTACTTC. This codes for CASGSSGGARETQYF.